This TCR beta chain derives from a study of blood T cell repertoires in COVID-19. Study in general: In each case, the material was cDNA or gDNA derived from T cells, B-cell-depleted T cells, or PBMCs.

Those enrolled, adults aged about 18 to 89 years, came from around 24 US areas. Membership in each cohort depended on participant-reported clinical history. As originally analysed: For nucleated cells, counts were estimated from reference gene primer amplification. TCRdb's copy holds only in-frame clones and misses some; the assay was immunoSEQ multiplex PCR. V and J calls and clone size are as listed in that table; D and trimming were resolved from the DNA. Of 150,000 to 200,000 clones detected, roughly 89% appear once; the ten largest clones hold about 3.3%. This CDR3 is built from 15 residues. Germline V lookup: CDR1 PRHDT, CDR2 FYEKMQ (reference sequence). V gave up 0 bases and J gave up 2 bases; unmatched junction bases: 4.

This clonotype originated in a woman aged 25 to 39 who had been exposed to COVID-19. The chain joins TRBV13 to TRBJ2-7; 7 bases align to TRBD2. Source material: PBMCs or T cells enriched from blood (not recorded which). The CDR3 DNA reads as TGTGCCAGCAGCTTAGGCGGGGGGATGACCTACGAGCAGTACTTC. Amino acids: CASSLGGGMTYEQYF.